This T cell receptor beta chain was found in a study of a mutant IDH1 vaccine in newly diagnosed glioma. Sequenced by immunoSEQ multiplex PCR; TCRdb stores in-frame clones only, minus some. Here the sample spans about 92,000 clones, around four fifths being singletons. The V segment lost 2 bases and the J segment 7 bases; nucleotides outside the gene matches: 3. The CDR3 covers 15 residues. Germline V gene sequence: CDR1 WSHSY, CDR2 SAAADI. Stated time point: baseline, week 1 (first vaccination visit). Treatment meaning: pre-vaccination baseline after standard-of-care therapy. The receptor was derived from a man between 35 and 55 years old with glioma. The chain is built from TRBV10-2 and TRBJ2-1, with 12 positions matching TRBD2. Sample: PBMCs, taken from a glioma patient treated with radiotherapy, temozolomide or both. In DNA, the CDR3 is TGCGCCAGCAGTGAGACTAGCGGGGGGAAAAATGAGCAGTTCTTC. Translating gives CASSETSGGKNEQFF.